This is a list of T cell receptor beta chains from one sample in a study of long-term antiretroviral therapy in people with HIV. Only in-frame clones appear in the TCRdb table, and some are missing; sequencing was by immunoSEQ multiplex PCR. The sample lists some 5,000 clones, roughly 91% occurring once. The input for sequencing was unsorted PBMCs, taken 1.3 years after starting antiretroviral therapy. These TCRs come from a woman in her forties or fifties with HIV. Both conserved end residues are part of each CDR3. Each record gives: V gene, clone size, D gene, J gene, CDR3 DNA, CDR3 protein. A D gene is named only where the DNA matches it firmly. Size values are once, few and many counts, or a class for expanded clones, and some rows have none.

v_call: TRBV30; clone_size: .; d_call: .; j_call: TRBJ2-5; cdr3_nt: TGTGCCTGGACCAGGAGCGAAGAGACCCAGTACTTC; cdr3_aa: CAWTRSEETQYF
v_call: TRBV29-1; clone_size: .; d_call: .; j_call: TRBJ2-5; cdr3_nt: TGCAGCGTTGAGGGTAGGGACCAAGAGACCCAGTACTTC; cdr3_aa: CSVEGRDQETQYF
v_call: TRBV29-1; clone_size: .; d_call: TRBD1; j_call: TRBJ1-1; cdr3_nt: TGCAGCGGGGGACAGGGGGAATACACTGAAGCTTTCTTT; cdr3_aa: CSGGQGEYTEAFF
v_call: TRBV10-3; clone_size: .; d_call: .; j_call: TRBJ1-3; cdr3_nt: TGTGCCATCGGCCTCGAGTCTGGAAACACCATATATTTT; cdr3_aa: CAIGLESGNTIYF
v_call: TRBV14; clone_size: .; d_call: .; j_call: TRBJ2-7; cdr3_nt: TGTGCCAGCAGCCAACTCCCTTGGGGGCCCTCGGACGAGCAGTACTTC; cdr3_aa: CASSQLPWGPSDEQYF
v_call: TRBV7-9; clone_size: .; d_call: .; j_call: TRBJ2-2; cdr3_nt: TGTGCCAGCACCCCTCCGGGTTCCGGGGAGCTGTTTTTT; cdr3_aa: CASTPPGSGELFF
v_call: TRBV6-5; clone_size: .; d_call: .; j_call: TRBJ2-3; cdr3_nt: TGTGCCAGCAGTTACGCGGGACGGCGGAGCACAGATACGCAGTATTTT; cdr3_aa: CASSYAGRRSTDTQYF
v_call: TRBV5-6; clone_size: .; d_call: TRBD1; j_call: TRBJ1-6; cdr3_nt: TGTGCCAGCAGCACCATGGGACAGGGGAATTCACCCCTCCACTTT; cdr3_aa: CASSTMGQGNSPLHF
v_call: TRBV9; clone_size: .; d_call: TRBD2; j_call: TRBJ2-3; cdr3_nt: TGTGCCAGCAGCGGACTAGCGGGGGGCACAGATACGCAGTATTTT; cdr3_aa: CASSGLAGGTDTQYF
v_call: TRBV5-1; clone_size: .; d_call: TRBD2; j_call: TRBJ2-3; cdr3_nt: TGCGCCAGCAGCTCCGGGACTAGCGGGCTTCGAGGAGATACGCAGTATTTT; cdr3_aa: CASSSGTSGLRGDTQYF
v_call: TRBV6-1; clone_size: .; d_call: TRBD1; j_call: TRBJ1-5; cdr3_nt: TGTGCCAGCAGGACAGGGGGTGCAAGCAATCAGCCCCAGCATTTT; cdr3_aa: CASRTGGASNQPQHF
v_call: TRBV7-2; clone_size: .; d_call: .; j_call: TRBJ2-3; cdr3_nt: TGTGCCAGCAGCTTAATAGATACGCAGTATTTT; cdr3_aa: CASSLIDTQYF
v_call: TRBV19; clone_size: .; d_call: TRBD1; j_call: TRBJ1-6; cdr3_nt: TGTGCCACCCGTGAGGGACAGGGGGATTCACCCCTCCACTTT; cdr3_aa: CATREGQGDSPLHF
v_call: TRBV2; clone_size: once; d_call: TRBD1; j_call: TRBJ2-2; cdr3_nt: TGTGCCAGCAGTGAGCAGGGGGCAAGGGCCGGGGAGCTGTTTTTT; cdr3_aa: CASSEQGARAGELFF
v_call: TRBV19; clone_size: .; d_call: .; j_call: TRBJ1-2; cdr3_nt: TGTGCCAGTAGAACTTCGGAGTATGGCTACACCTTC; cdr3_aa: CASRTSEYGYTF
v_call: TRBV11-2; clone_size: .; d_call: .; j_call: TRBJ2-5; cdr3_nt: TGTGCCAGCAGCTACGGAGGGAGTAATGAAGAGACCCAGTACTTC; cdr3_aa: CASSYGGSNEETQYF
v_call: TRBV7-2; clone_size: .; d_call: .; j_call: TRBJ1-1; cdr3_nt: TGTGCCAGCAGCTGGGGGGACACTGAAGCTTTCTTT; cdr3_aa: CASSWGDTEAFF
v_call: TRBV4-1; clone_size: few; d_call: .; j_call: TRBJ1-2; cdr3_nt: TGCGCCAGCAGCCAAGGCCCCGGAGGCTACACCTTC; cdr3_aa: CASSQGPGGYTF
v_call: TRBV7-9; clone_size: .; d_call: .; j_call: TRBJ1-4; cdr3_nt: TGTGCCAGCAGCTTAGAACGGGCTAATGAAAAACTGTTTTTT; cdr3_aa: CASSLERANEKLFF
v_call: TRBV11-2; clone_size: .; d_call: .; j_call: TRBJ2-7; cdr3_nt: TGTGCCAGCAGCTCACACAGCGAGCAGTACTTC; cdr3_aa: CASSSHSEQYF
v_call: TRBV7-9; clone_size: .; d_call: .; j_call: TRBJ2-1; cdr3_nt: TGTGCCAGCAGCTTAGGGGCAGGGCCTAAGAATGAGCAGTTCTTC; cdr3_aa: CASSLGAGPKNEQFF
v_call: TRBV4-2; clone_size: .; d_call: TRBD2; j_call: TRBJ2-3; cdr3_nt: TGTGCCAGCAGCCAAACCGGGACTAGCCCCCTAGGGGGTACGCAGTATTTT; cdr3_aa: CASSQTGTSPLGGTQYF
v_call: TRBV28; clone_size: .; d_call: .; j_call: TRBJ1-1; cdr3_nt: TGTGCCAGCACCGAACTAAAAGACGGGAACACTGAAGCTTTCTTT; cdr3_aa: CASTELKDGNTEAFF
v_call: TRBV7-8; clone_size: .; d_call: TRBD1; j_call: TRBJ2-1; cdr3_nt: TGTGCCAGCAGCCTACAGGGGGTCGATGAGCAGTTCTTC; cdr3_aa: CASSLQGVDEQFF
v_call: TRBV19; clone_size: once; d_call: .; j_call: TRBJ1-1; cdr3_nt: TGTGCCAGTAGTATACTCAACTCAGGAAAAGCTTTCTTT; cdr3_aa: CASSILNSGKAFF
v_call: TRBV27; clone_size: once; d_call: TRBD1; j_call: TRBJ2-1; cdr3_nt: TGTGCCAGCAGCCCCGGGACAGGGGTAGTTGAGCAGTTCTTC; cdr3_aa: CASSPGTGVVEQFF
v_call: TRBV10-3; clone_size: .; d_call: TRBD2; j_call: TRBJ2-5; cdr3_nt: TGTGCCACTCAACCGCGGGGAGGGGAACAAGAGACCCAGTACTTC; cdr3_aa: CATQPRGGEQETQYF
v_call: TRBV14; clone_size: .; d_call: .; j_call: TRBJ2-3; cdr3_nt: TGTGCCAGCAGCCAGCAAGGACAGTGGGCAGATACGCAGTATTTT; cdr3_aa: CASSQQGQWADTQYF
v_call: TRBV4-2; clone_size: .; d_call: .; j_call: TRBJ2-5; cdr3_nt: TGTGCCAGCAGCTCATCGACTAGGACGGAGACCCAGTACTTC; cdr3_aa: CASSSSTRTETQYF
v_call: TRBV2; clone_size: .; d_call: .; j_call: TRBJ2-5; cdr3_nt: TGTGCCAGCAGTGACACAGAGACCCAGTACTTC; cdr3_aa: CASSDTETQYF
v_call: TRBV23-1; clone_size: .; d_call: .; j_call: TRBJ1-5; cdr3_nt: TGCGCCAGCAGTCAATCGGAGGGAGGGCTGAGGGACAATCAGCCCCAGCATTTT; cdr3_aa: CASSQSEGGLRDNQPQHF
v_call: TRBV6-5; clone_size: .; d_call: TRBD1; j_call: TRBJ1-2; cdr3_nt: TGTGCCAGCAGTCGGGGACAGGGGTGGTATGGCTACACCTTC; cdr3_aa: CASSRGQGWYGYTF
v_call: TRBV21-1; clone_size: .; d_call: .; j_call: TRBJ2-5; cdr3_nt: TGTGCCAGCAGCAACCCGGGACAGGAGCCACAAGAGACCCAGTACTTC; cdr3_aa: CASSNPGQEPQETQYF
v_call: TRBV5-1; clone_size: once; d_call: TRBD1; j_call: TRBJ2-1; cdr3_nt: TGCGCCAGCAGCACACGACAGGGCTTTGAGCAGTTCTTC; cdr3_aa: CASSTRQGFEQFF
v_call: TRBV6-5; clone_size: .; d_call: .; j_call: TRBJ2-7; cdr3_nt: TGTGCCAGCGGGTTTGGGGGGTCGGGCTACGAGCAGTACTTC; cdr3_aa: CASGFGGSGYEQYF
v_call: TRBV7-9; clone_size: .; d_call: TRBD1; j_call: TRBJ1-2; cdr3_nt: TGTGCCAGCAGCTTAGGCCAACAGGGGGCGAGAGGCCTTGGCTACACCTTC; cdr3_aa: CASSLGQQGARGLGYTF
v_call: TRBV6-4; clone_size: large; d_call: TRBD1; j_call: TRBJ2-1; cdr3_nt: TGTGCCAGCAGTGAGTCCGGGACAGGGCACAATGAGCAGTTCTTC; cdr3_aa: CASSESGTGHNEQFF
v_call: TRBV6-1; clone_size: .; d_call: TRBD2; j_call: TRBJ2-3; cdr3_nt: TGTGCCAGCACCTCGGCGGGGGGACACACAGATACGCAGTATTTT; cdr3_aa: CASTSAGGHTDTQYF
v_call: TRBV13; clone_size: .; d_call: .; j_call: TRBJ1-2; cdr3_nt: TGTGCCAGCAGCCTACGAATGACGCAGGGCGTTGGAAACTATGGCTACACCTTC; cdr3_aa: CASSLRMTQGVGNYGYTF
v_call: TRBV7-2; clone_size: .; d_call: TRBD2; j_call: TRBJ2-1; cdr3_nt: TGTGCCAGCAGCACGCCCGGGACTAGCGGGGGGCTCTCCTACAATGAGCAGTTCTTC; cdr3_aa: CASSTPGTSGGLSYNEQFF
v_call: TRBV14; clone_size: .; d_call: .; j_call: TRBJ2-1; cdr3_nt: TGTGCCAGCAGCCAAGATTGGGGGCCTTCCTACAATGAGCAGTTCTTC; cdr3_aa: CASSQDWGPSYNEQFF
v_call: TRBV10-3; clone_size: .; d_call: TRBD2; j_call: TRBJ2-3; cdr3_nt: TGTGCCACGACGGGGACTAGCGGCACAGATACGCAGTATTTT; cdr3_aa: CATTGTSGTDTQYF
v_call: TRBV30; clone_size: .; d_call: TRBD2; j_call: TRBJ2-7; cdr3_nt: TGTGCCTGGAGCCGCGGGGGGCGGTCTCACGAGCAGTACTTC; cdr3_aa: CAWSRGGRSHEQYF
v_call: TRBV4-2; clone_size: .; d_call: TRBD2; j_call: TRBJ2-3; cdr3_nt: TGTGCCAGCAGCCGCCCTCGTAGCGGGGGAATAGATACGCAGTATTTT; cdr3_aa: CASSRPRSGGIDTQYF
v_call: TRBV5-5; clone_size: .; d_call: .; j_call: TRBJ2-1; cdr3_nt: TGTGCCAGCAGCTTGGACTCTTACAATGAGCAGTTCTTC; cdr3_aa: CASSLDSYNEQFF
v_call: TRBV12-5; clone_size: .; d_call: .; j_call: TRBJ2-5; cdr3_nt: TGTGCTAGTGGGAAAACAGGGAGTGAGACCCAGTACTTC; cdr3_aa: CASGKTGSETQYF
v_call: TRBV18; clone_size: .; d_call: .; j_call: TRBJ2-5; cdr3_nt: TGTGCCAGCTCACCCCAGACTCGACAAGAGACCCAGTACTTC; cdr3_aa: CASSPQTRQETQYF
v_call: TRBV5-1; clone_size: .; d_call: .; j_call: TRBJ2-7; cdr3_nt: TGCGCCAGCAGCTTGGCCGGGACAAATTACGAGCAGTACTTC; cdr3_aa: CASSLAGTNYEQYF
v_call: TRBV18; clone_size: .; d_call: .; j_call: TRBJ1-3; cdr3_nt: TGTGCCAGCTCACAGCGCCGGGACCTAAGAAACACCATATATTTT; cdr3_aa: CASSQRRDLRNTIYF
v_call: TRBV5-1; clone_size: .; d_call: .; j_call: TRBJ1-2; cdr3_nt: TGCGCCAGCAGCTTGGGACAGAACTATGGCTACACCTTC; cdr3_aa: CASSLGQNYGYTF
v_call: TRBV2; clone_size: .; d_call: .; j_call: TRBJ1-5; cdr3_nt: TGTGCCAGCGCGCCATGGGTAGGAAGCAATCAGCCCCAGCATTTT; cdr3_aa: CASAPWVGSNQPQHF
v_call: TRBV20-1; clone_size: .; d_call: .; j_call: TRBJ1-6; cdr3_nt: TGCAGCTCGTTGAGAAATTCACCCCTCCACTTT; cdr3_aa: CSSLRNSPLHF
v_call: TRBV2; clone_size: .; d_call: .; j_call: TRBJ1-5; cdr3_nt: TGTGCCAGCAGGGGTAACGTTCAGCCCCAGCATTTT; cdr3_aa: CASRGNVQPQHF